The source of this TCR beta chain is a study of monozygotic twins with inflammatory bowel disease. Whole-study findings and limits: IBD patients shared fewer clonotypes with other individuals than healthy twins, especially patients with disease activity signs. Healthy co-twins exceeded IBD patients in TCRbeta diversity as measured by inverse Simpson.

CDR1 SNHLY and CDR2 FYNNEI come from the germline V gene. The CDR3 runs to 15 residues. Amplification used two nested PCRs: roughly 16 cycles, then about 10 cycles, on TCRalpha/TCRbeta cDNA. One entry per CDR3 protein, without DNA, is what TCRdb gives after re-calling the 5' RACE reads. The listing records about 380,000 distinct CDR3 sequences. Note on this clonotype: Its antigen is undetermined.

V gene TRBV2 combines with J gene TRBJ2-3; the TRBD1 assignment by TCRdb is unverifiable without DNA. The sequence came from a human donor with ulcerative colitis or Crohn's disease, or a healthy co-twin of an affected twin (not recorded which). The specimen was blood. CDR3 sequence: CASIQQGVYTDTQYF.